What follows are 10 T cell receptor beta chains derived from one specimen sequenced in a study of blood T cell repertoires in COVID-19. TCRdb's table, derived via immunoSEQ multiplex PCR, lists solely in-frame clones and lacks some. The sample holds about 190,000 clones, approximately 79% seen once. The source material was peripheral blood. The receptors were sampled from a woman between 45 and 65 years old with acute or convalescent COVID-19.

The V call is TRBV2, the J call TRBJ1-6, with D possibly TRBD1 on 5 matching bases. The CDR3 runs 18 residues. V dropped 4 bases and J dropped 0 bases, with 16 bases sitting between them. Germline CDR1 reads SNHLY; CDR2 reads FYNNEI. The CDR3 DNA reads TGTGCCAGCAGTGGTCCCGGGACTTCCGGCTCCTATAATTCACCCCTCCACTTT. Amino acid sequence: CASSGPGTSGSYNSPLHF.

V and J are TRBV19 and TRBJ1-1, with D possibly being TRBD1 (5 bases). The germline gives CDR1 LNHDA, CDR2 SQIVND (reference sequence). This CDR3 is 13 amino acids long. V was pared by 1 base and J by 11 bases, with 14 bases between. The CDR3 DNA follows: TGTGCCAGTAGTATAGGTGGACAAGCTCTGGCTTTCTTT. It is translated as CASSIGGQALAFF.

The chain's CDR3 is CASSLYRADTQYF. The CDR3 DNA sequence: TGCGCCAGCAGCTTGTACAGGGCGGATACGCAGTATTTT. The rearrangement links TRBV5-1 to TRBJ2-3, with TRBD1 as a possible D gene (6 bases). V lost 1 base and J 6 bases, leaving 9 bases between the germline ends. The CDR3 contains 13 residues. Germline CDR1 is SGHRS and CDR2 is YFSETQ.

The chain joins TRBV6-5 to TRBJ1-5; TRBD1 aligns across 8 bases. The CDR3 has 15 amino acids. Trimming at V came to 5 bases and at J to 3 bases, leaving 6 bases not matched to a gene. CDR1 is MNHEY, CDR2 SVGAGI, per germline. The CDR3 reads CASSRATGVNQPQHF. The CDR3 nucleotides are TGTGCCAGCAGTCGGGCGACAGGGGTCAATCAGCCCCAGCATTTT.

The rearrangement joins TRBV27 to TRBJ2-7; D is ambiguous. V was clipped by 6 bases and J by 4 bases, with 16 bases between them. The CDR3 has 14 residues. Germline V lookup: CDR1 MNHEY, CDR2 SMNVEV (reference sequence). CDR3 loop: CASRRFRMSYEQYF. The CDR3 coding sequence is TGTGCCAGCAGACGCTTCCGAATGAGTTACGAGCAGTACTTC.

The rearrangement joins TRBV15 to TRBJ2-5; 7 bases are shared with TRBD2. This CDR3 has 15 amino acids. Trimming removed 3 bases from V and 5 bases from J; junction bases left unmatched: 9. Germline V gene sequence: CDR1 LNHNV, CDR2 YYDKDF (reference sequence). CDR3 DNA sequence: TGTGCCACCAGCAGGGCCGGGGTCGGGAGGGAGACCCAGTACTTC. Residues: CATSRAGVGRETQYF.

A few counts support this clone. The chain combines TRBV15 with TRBJ2-6, with 8 bases aligning to TRBD1. The CDR3 consists of 19 residues. The ends lost 0 bases at V and 0 bases at J; junction bases unmatched: 7. In germline, CDR1 is LNHNV, CDR2 YYDKDF (reference sequence). CDR3 region: CATSRDGTGGSSGANVLTF. As DNA, the CDR3 is TGTGCCACCAGCAGAGACGGGACAGGCGGTAGCTCTGGGGCCAACGTCCTGACTTTC.

Only a few counts were recorded for this clone. The J gene is TRBJ1-5, the V gene TRBV7-8; the D is unclear. This CDR3 is 13 amino acids long. Germline V gene data show CDR1 as SGHVS and CDR2 as FQNEAQ. V was shortened by 2 bases and J by 5 bases, with 7 bases between the two germline ends. In nucleotides, the CDR3 is TGTGCCAGCAGCTTACGCCCAGATCAGCCCCAGCATTTT. It is translated as CASSLRPDQPQHF.

This clone was seen a single time. The rearrangement joins TRBV11-2 to TRBJ1-5; D uncertain. Trimming removed 4 bases at V and 7 bases at J, with 8 bases between. This CDR3 has 12 residues. The germline CDR1 and CDR2 sequences are SGHAT and FQNNGV. In DNA form, the CDR3 reads TGTGCCAGCAGCTCCCCTCCCCAGCCCCAGCATTTT. This translates into CASSSPPQPQHF.

This chain uses TRBV12-3 or TRBV12-4 with TRBJ1-5; D is unresolved. This CDR3 region has 13 residues. V shed 6 bases and J shed 0 bases, with 6 bases lying between them. DNA for the CDR3: TGTGCCAGCAGCCAGGCTAGCAATCAGCCCCAGCATTTT. It yields the protein CASSQASNQPQHF.